Sequencing of this T cell receptor (beta chain) was carried out in a study of human T cells and chemical hapten exposure. The sample's time point: patch test 1, 2 weeks after DPC sensitization. Specified treatment: therapeutic diphenylcyclopropenone sensitization with weekly scalp DPC. Germline CDR1 reads DFQATT; CDR2 reads SNEGSKA (reference sequence). This CDR3 spans 13 amino acids. The junction had 4 bases not matched to a gene; V was cut back by 3 bases and J by 6 bases. This clonotype was seen repeatedly, ten times or more. A single record per CDR3 protein comes from TCRdb applying MiXCR to the RACE reads. The sample gives under 65,000 distinct CDR3 sequences, around 9% of which show up once; around 4.5% is in the top ten.

The sequences come from whole blood, collected in connection with sensitization to the hapten diphenylcyclopropenone (DPC). This receptor was obtained from a woman in her fifties or sixties with alopecia areata. Some clones in this sample may be carry-over from other donors' samples. V usage is TRBV20-1 and J usage is TRBJ1-5, with TRBD1 matching over 8 bases. CDR3 loop: CSASTGGSQPQHF. The CDR3 nucleotides are TGCAGTGCTAGTACAGGGGGAAGTCAGCCCCAGCATTTT.